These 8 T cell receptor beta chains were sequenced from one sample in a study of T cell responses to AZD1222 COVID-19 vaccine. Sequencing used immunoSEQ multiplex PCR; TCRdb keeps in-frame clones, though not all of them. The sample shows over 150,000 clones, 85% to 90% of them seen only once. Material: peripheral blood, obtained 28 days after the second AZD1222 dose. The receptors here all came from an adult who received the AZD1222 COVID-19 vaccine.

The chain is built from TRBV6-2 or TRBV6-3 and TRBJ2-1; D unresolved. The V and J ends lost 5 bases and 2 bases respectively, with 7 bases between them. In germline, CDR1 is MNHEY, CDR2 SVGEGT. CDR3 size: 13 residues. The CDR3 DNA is TGTGCCAGCAGTCCCAGAACCTACAATGAGCAGTTCTTC. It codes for CASSPRTYNEQFF.

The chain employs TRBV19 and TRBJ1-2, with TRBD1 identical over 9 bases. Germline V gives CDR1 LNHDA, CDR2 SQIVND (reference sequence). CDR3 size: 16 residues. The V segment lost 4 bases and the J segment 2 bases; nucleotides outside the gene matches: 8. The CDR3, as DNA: TGTGCCAGTAGTAAGTCTGAACAGGGGGCCAACTATGGCTACACCTTC. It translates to CASSKSEQGANYGYTF.

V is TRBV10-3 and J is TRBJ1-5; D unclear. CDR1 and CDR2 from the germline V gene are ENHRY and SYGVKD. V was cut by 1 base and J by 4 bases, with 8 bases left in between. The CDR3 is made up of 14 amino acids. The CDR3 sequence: CAISELMRNQPQHF. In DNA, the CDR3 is TGTGCCATCAGTGAGTTAATGCGGAATCAGCCCCAGCATTTT.

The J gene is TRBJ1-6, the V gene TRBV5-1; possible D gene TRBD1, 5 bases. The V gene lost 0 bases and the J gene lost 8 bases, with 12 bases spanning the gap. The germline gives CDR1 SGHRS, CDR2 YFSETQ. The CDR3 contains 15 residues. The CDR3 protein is CASSLAGGRDSPLHF. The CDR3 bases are TGCGCCAGCAGCTTGGCGGGGGGGAGAGATTCACCCCTCCACTTT.

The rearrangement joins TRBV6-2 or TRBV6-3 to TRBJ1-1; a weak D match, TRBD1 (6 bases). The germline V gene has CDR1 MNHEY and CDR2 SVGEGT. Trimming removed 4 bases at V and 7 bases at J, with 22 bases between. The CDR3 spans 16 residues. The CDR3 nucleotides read TGTGCCAGCAGTTTGCAACAGGGAACAGGGAAGGTTGAAGCTTTCTTT. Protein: CASSLQQGTGKVEAFF.

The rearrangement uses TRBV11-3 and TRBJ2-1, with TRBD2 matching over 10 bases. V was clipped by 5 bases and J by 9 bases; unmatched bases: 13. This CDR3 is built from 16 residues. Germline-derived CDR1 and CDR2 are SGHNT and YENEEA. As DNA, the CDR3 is TGTGCCAGCAGCGCGGGGACCAGCGGGGGGGCCAGTGAGCAGTTCTTC. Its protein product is CASSAGTSGGASEQFF.

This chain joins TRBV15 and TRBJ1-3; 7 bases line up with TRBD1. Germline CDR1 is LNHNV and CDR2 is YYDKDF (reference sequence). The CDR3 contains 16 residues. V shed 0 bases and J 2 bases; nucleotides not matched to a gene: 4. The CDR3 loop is CATSRDFTGAGNTIYF. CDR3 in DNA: TGTGCCACCAGCAGAGATTTCACAGGGGCTGGAAACACCATATATTTT.

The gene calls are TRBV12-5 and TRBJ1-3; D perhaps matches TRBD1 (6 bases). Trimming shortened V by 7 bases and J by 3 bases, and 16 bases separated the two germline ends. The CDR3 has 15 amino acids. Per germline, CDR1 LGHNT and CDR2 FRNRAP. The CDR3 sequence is CASAPPGASGNTIYF. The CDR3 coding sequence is TGTGCTAGTGCCCCCCCGGGGGCAAGTGGAAACACCATATATTTT.